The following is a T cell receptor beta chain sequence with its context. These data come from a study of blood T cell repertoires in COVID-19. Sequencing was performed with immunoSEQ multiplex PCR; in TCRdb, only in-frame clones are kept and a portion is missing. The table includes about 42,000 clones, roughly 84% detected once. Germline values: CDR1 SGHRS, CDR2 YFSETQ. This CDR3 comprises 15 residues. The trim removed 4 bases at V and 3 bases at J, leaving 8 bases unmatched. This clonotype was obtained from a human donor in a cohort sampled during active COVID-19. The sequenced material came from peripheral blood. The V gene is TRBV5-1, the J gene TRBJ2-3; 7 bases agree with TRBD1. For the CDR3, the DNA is TGCGCCAGCAGCGAGCAGACAGGGAGTACAGATACGCAGTATTTT. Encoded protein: CASSEQTGSTDTQYF.